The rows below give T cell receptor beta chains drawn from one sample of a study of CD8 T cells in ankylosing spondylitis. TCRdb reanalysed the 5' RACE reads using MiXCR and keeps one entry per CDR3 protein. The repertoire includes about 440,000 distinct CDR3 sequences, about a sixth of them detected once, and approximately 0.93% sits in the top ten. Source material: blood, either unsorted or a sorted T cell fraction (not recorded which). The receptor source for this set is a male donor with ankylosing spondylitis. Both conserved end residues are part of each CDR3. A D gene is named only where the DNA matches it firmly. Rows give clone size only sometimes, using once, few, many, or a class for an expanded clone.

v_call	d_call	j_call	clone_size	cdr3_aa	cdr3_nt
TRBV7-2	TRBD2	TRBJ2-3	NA	CASSRPTAGGPIDTQYF	TGTGCCAGCAGCCGCCCGACAGCGGGAGGGCCTATAGATACGCAGTATTTT
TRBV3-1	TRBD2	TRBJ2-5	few	CASVRLAGGVQETQYF	TGTGCCAGCGTCCGACTAGCGGGAGGGGTTCAGGAGACCCAGTACTTC
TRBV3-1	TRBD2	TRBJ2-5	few	CASKGTSGGVWQETQYF	TGTGCCAGCAAAGGGACTAGCGGGGGGGTGTGGCAAGAGACCCAGTACTTC
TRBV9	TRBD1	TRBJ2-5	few	CASSRDRAETQYF	TGTGCCAGCAGTAGGGACAGGGCAGAGACCCAGTACTTC
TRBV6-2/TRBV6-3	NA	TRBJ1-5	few	CASRGLSDQPQHF	TGTGCCAGCAGAGGACTTTCGGATCAGCCCCAGCATTTT
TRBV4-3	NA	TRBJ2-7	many	CASSQEPNSYEQYF	TGCGCCAGCAGCCAAGAACCGAACTCCTACGAGCAGTACTTC
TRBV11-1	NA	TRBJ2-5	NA	CASSFLSGAQETQYF	TGTGCCAGCAGCTTCTTATCGGGAGCACAAGAGACCCAGTACTTC
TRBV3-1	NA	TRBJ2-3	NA	CASSQGLTQYF	TGTGCCAGCAGCCAAGGGCTTACGCAGTATTTT
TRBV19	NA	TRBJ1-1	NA	CASSIEGPTNTEAFF	TGTGCCAGTAGTATAGAGGGGCCGACAAACACTGAAGCTTTCTTT
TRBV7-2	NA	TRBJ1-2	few	CASSPRGRVDYGYTF	TGTGCCAGCAGCCCGCGTGGGAGGGTTGACTATGGCTACACCTTC
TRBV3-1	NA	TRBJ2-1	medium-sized	CASSQDTNEQFF	TGTGCCAGCAGCCAAGATACCAATGAGCAGTTCTTC
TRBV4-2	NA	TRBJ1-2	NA	CASSQSGGGMDGYTF	TGTGCCAGCAGCCAATCAGGCGGGGGGATGGATGGCTACACCTTC
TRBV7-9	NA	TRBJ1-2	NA	CASSFGSGTGYTF	TGTGCCAGCAGCTTCGGGTCAGGGACTGGCTACACCTTC
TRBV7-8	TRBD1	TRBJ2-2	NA	CASSLVRWWDSTGELFF	TGTGCCAGCAGCTTAGTAAGGTGGTGGGACAGCACCGGGGAGCTGTTTTTT
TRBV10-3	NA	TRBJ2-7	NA	CAISESGSGYEQYF	TGTGCCATCAGTGAGTCAGGTTCAGGCTACGAGCAGTACTTC
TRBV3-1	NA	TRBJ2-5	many	CASSHPGERETQYF	TGTGCCAGCAGCCATCCGGGAGAACGAGAGACCCAGTACTTC
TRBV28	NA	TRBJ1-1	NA	CASSALMNTEAFF	TGTGCCAGCAGTGCGCTTATGAACACTGAAGCTTTCTTT
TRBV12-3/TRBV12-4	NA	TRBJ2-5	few	CASRTRQGGPQTQYF	TGTGCCAGCAGGACACGACAGGGAGGCCCGCAGACCCAGTACTTC
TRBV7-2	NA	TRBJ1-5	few	CASTLSTGNQPQHF	TGTGCCAGCACCTTATCGACAGGCAATCAGCCCCAGCATTTT
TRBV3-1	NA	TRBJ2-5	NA	CASSQVGGYQETQYF	TGTGCCAGCAGCCAAGTAGGCGGGTACCAAGAGACCCAGTACTTC
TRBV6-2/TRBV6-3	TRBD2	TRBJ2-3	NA	CASSKGLAGPNTDTQYF	TGTGCCAGCAGTAAGGGACTAGCGGGACCAAACACAGATACGCAGTATTTT
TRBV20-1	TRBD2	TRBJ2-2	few	CSARVAGRANTGELFF	TGCAGTGCTAGGGTAGCGGGAAGGGCGAACACCGGGGAGCTGTTTTTT
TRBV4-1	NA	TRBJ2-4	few	CASSQAYTADIQYF	TGCGCCAGCAGCCAAGCCTATACGGCGGACATTCAGTACTTC
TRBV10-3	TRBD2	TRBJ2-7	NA	CAISDGAGGNYEQYF	TGTGCCATCAGTGATGGGGCGGGAGGGAACTACGAGCAGTACTTC
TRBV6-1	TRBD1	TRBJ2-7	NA	CASKRQGVDYEQYF	TGTGCCAGCAAACGACAGGGAGTCGACTACGAGCAGTACTTC
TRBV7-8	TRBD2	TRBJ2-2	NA	CASRPTSGRGTGELFF	TGTGCCAGCAGACCGACTAGCGGGAGGGGAACCGGGGAGCTGTTTTTT
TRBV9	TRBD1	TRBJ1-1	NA	CASSVVPGQGAGGTEAFF	TGTGCCAGCAGCGTAGTTCCGGGACAGGGGGCAGGCGGAACTGAAGCTTTCTTT
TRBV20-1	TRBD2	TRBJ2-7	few	CSALSGEAHTYEQYF	TGCAGTGCTCTTAGCGGGGAAGCCCACACCTACGAGCAGTACTTC
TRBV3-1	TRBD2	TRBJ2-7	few	CASSTRTSGGPGEQYF	TGTGCCAGCAGCACTCGGACTAGCGGGGGGCCGGGAGAGCAGTACTTC
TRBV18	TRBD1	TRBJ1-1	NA	CASSPVRGDTEAFF	TGTGCCAGCTCACCAGTCAGGGGGGACACTGAAGCTTTCTTT
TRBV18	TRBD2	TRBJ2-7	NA	CASSPPAGGSYEQYF	TGTGCCAGCTCACCACCTGCGGGGGGCTCCTACGAGCAGTACTTC
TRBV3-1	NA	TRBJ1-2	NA	CASSTPYGYTF	TGTGCCAGCAGCACCCCCTATGGCTACACCTTC
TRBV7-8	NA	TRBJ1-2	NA	CASSYRDRPNYGYTF	TGTGCCAGCAGCTACCGTGACAGACCTAACTATGGCTACACCTTC
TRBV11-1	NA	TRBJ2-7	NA	CASSLGSGTNYEQYF	TGTGCCAGCAGCTTAGGGAGTGGGACAAACTACGAGCAGTACTTC
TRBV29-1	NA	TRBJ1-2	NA	CSVAGHSYGYTF	TGCAGCGTTGCGGGGCATTCCTATGGCTACACCTTC
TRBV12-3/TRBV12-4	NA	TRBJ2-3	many	CASSLWGRVQDTQYF	TGTGCCAGCAGTTTATGGGGCAGGGTCCAGGATACGCAGTATTTT